Presented here are 8 T cell receptor beta chains from one specimen sequenced in a study of T-cell memory formation after mild COVID-19 (dated by TCRdb to about 2021). Library generation was performed with 5' RACE. The sequencer was an Illumina NovaSeq 6000. TCRdb's own reprocessing of the public reads used fastp at Q25 and MiXCR and kept productive beta chains. Merged by CDR3 protein, the rows form single entries marked with the most common genes and DNA. For this sample there are some 300,000 distinct CDR3 sequences; 20% to 25% appear just once. Jointly, the top ten make up 21% of the sample. The sample was PBMCs or a T cell subset sorted from them (not recorded which). The source of these receptors is a man between 18 and 29 years old who had mild COVID-19 (a few samples of this study predate the infection). The sample titles of this study are shuffled in the database, so cell type and time point are left out; the donor was told from shared clones.

Only a few counts were recorded for this clonotype. This sequence joins TRBV9 and TRBJ2-3; D unclear. V gave up 6 bases and J gave up 2 bases, with 13 bases separating them. This CDR3 has 14 amino acids. Germline CDR1 is SGDLS and CDR2 is YYNGEE. The CDR3 spells CASTPSVNTDTQYF. The CDR3, as DNA: TGTGCCAGCACCCCGTCCGTAAACACAGATACGCAGTATTTT.

The rearrangement links TRBV9 to TRBJ1-2, with TRBD1 matching 9 bases. CDR1 is SGDLS, CDR2 YYNGEE, per germline. This CDR3 spans 15 amino acids. Losses at the gene ends were 5 bases for V and 5 bases for J; bases not matched to a gene: 10. CDR3 sequence (DNA): TGTGCCAGCAGTCCGGGACAGGGCTCCTCTTATGGCTACACCTTC. Protein product: CASSPGQGSSYGYTF.

The chain recombines TRBV12-3 or TRBV12-4 with TRBJ1-5; no reliable D call. The germline V and J ends were trimmed by 3 bases and 5 bases, with 8 bases remaining between them. The CDR3 sequence is 13 residues long. The CDR3 is CASSFLRDQPQHF. Here the CDR3 DNA reads TGTGCCAGCAGTTTCCTACGGGATCAGCCCCAGCATTTT.

This clonotype was seen only a few times. The chain employs TRBV9 and TRBJ2-7; 7 bases agree with TRBD1. This CDR3 has 15 residues. Germline V gene data show CDR1 as SGDLS and CDR2 as YYNGEE. V was clipped by 0 bases and J by 4 bases; unmatched bases: 7. CDR3 in amino acids: CASSVGSRQGYEQYF. DNA of the CDR3: TGTGCCAGCAGCGTAGGCTCGAGACAGGGATACGAGCAGTACTTC.

The chain recombines TRBV29-1 with TRBJ1-2, with D tentatively TRBD1 (5 bases). Germline assignment: CDR1 SQVTM and CDR2 ANQGSEA. This CDR3 spans 12 amino acids. V lost 3 bases, J lost 4 bases, and 9 bases lay in between. CDR3 in DNA: TGCAGCGTTGAGGGGGGTGGCTATGGCTACACCTTC. Translated, it gives CSVEGGGYGYTF.

This clonotype occurred a few times. The genes are TRBV5-1 and TRBJ1-5, with TRBD1 matching 10 bases. Germline V lookup: CDR1 SGHRS, CDR2 YFSETQ. The CDR3 covers 16 residues. J gave up 4 bases and V 1 base, and 5 bases lay outside the gene matches. In nucleotides, the CDR3 is TGCGCCAGCAGCTTGAATCCGGGACAGGGGAATCAGCCCCAGCATTTT. Its translation is CASSLNPGQGNQPQHF.

V gene TRBV12-3 or TRBV12-4 combines with J gene TRBJ2-5, with D perhaps TRBD1 or TRBD2 (5 bases each). V lost 2 bases and J lost 5, with 18 bases in between. This CDR3 is built from 16 residues. The CDR3 loop is CASSLLSGPNRETQYF. The CDR3 DNA sequence: TGTGCCAGCAGTTTATTATCGGGACCTAACCGGGAGACCCAGTACTTC.

V and J are TRBV6-2 or TRBV6-3 and TRBJ2-4; D gene ambiguous. The CDR3 length is 16 residues. The germline CDR1 and CDR2 sequences are MNHEY and SVGEGT. The V and J ends lost 6 bases and 0 bases respectively, with 15 bases between them. CDR3 bases: TGTGCCAGCAGCGAGATTCGGGTGGAAGCCAAAAACATTCAGTACTTC. It translates to CASSEIRVEAKNIQYF.